A selection of T cell receptor beta chains follows, all from one sample in a study of cytomegalovirus exposure and HLA in healthy donors. Clones were sequenced by immunoSEQ multiplex PCR, and TCRdb holds only the in-frame ones, with some missing. The sample consists of about 140,000 clones, 82% of them appearing once. Sequenced material: PBMCs. Receptor source: a male donor in good health and CMV-seronegative. CDR3s include the opening cysteine and the closing phenylalanine or tryptophan. D genes are given only for firm matches. Expanded clones are given a class, and other clones once, few, many or no size at all.

abundance: .
j_gene: TRBJ2-1
d_gene: TRBD2
v_gene: TRBV14
CDR3aa: CASSLGTSGTSEQFF
CDR3nt: TGTGCCAGCAGCCTTGGTACTAGCGGGACAAGTGAGCAGTTCTTC

abundance: .
j_gene: TRBJ2-5
d_gene: .
v_gene: TRBV10-3
CDR3aa: CAISGTFSGPQTQYF
CDR3nt: TGTGCCATCAGTGGGACATTTTCAGGGCCCCAGACCCAGTACTTC

abundance: few
j_gene: TRBJ2-7
d_gene: .
v_gene: TRBV11-3
CDR3aa: CASSPLGSF
CDR3nt: TGTGCCAGCAGCCCCCTCGGTTCCTTC

abundance: .
j_gene: TRBJ2-3
d_gene: .
v_gene: TRBV7-9
CDR3aa: CASSSPYISDTQYF
CDR3nt: TGTGCCAGCAGCTCTCCCTATATATCAGATACGCAGTATTTT

abundance: .
j_gene: TRBJ1-2
d_gene: TRBD1
v_gene: TRBV9
CDR3aa: CASSVGATGDYGYTF
CDR3nt: TGTGCCAGCAGCGTAGGAGCGACAGGGGACTATGGCTACACCTTC

abundance: .
j_gene: TRBJ2-1
d_gene: TRBD1
v_gene: TRBV7-6
CDR3aa: CASSQRQGQGLNEQFF
CDR3nt: TGTGCCAGCAGCCAGAGACAGGGCCAGGGCTTAAATGAGCAGTTCTTC

abundance: once
j_gene: TRBJ1-6
d_gene: .
v_gene: TRBV4-1
CDR3aa: CASSHPPRHQGDNSPLHF
CDR3nt: TGCGCCAGCAGCCACCCCCCCCGGCACCAAGGGGATAATTCACCCCTCCACTTT

abundance: .
j_gene: TRBJ2-1
d_gene: TRBD2
v_gene: TRBV19
CDR3aa: CASSIGIAGNNEQFF
CDR3nt: TGTGCCAGTAGTATTGGGATAGCGGGGAACAATGAGCAGTTCTTC

abundance: .
j_gene: TRBJ2-1
d_gene: TRBD2
v_gene: TRBV18
CDR3aa: CASSPEAGDYNEQFF
CDR3nt: TGTGCCAGCTCACCAGAGGCGGGAGACTACAATGAGCAGTTCTTC

abundance: .
j_gene: TRBJ2-5
d_gene: TRBD2
v_gene: TRBV7-3
CDR3aa: CASSLMAAGEETQYF
CDR3nt: TGTGCCAGCAGCTTAATGGCGGCGGGAGAAGAGACCCAGTACTTC

abundance: .
j_gene: TRBJ2-7
d_gene: .
v_gene: TRBV19
CDR3aa: CASSWGTGAYEQYF
CDR3nt: TGTGCCAGTAGTTGGGGGACTGGAGCCTACGAGCAGTACTTC

abundance: .
j_gene: TRBJ2-1
d_gene: TRBD2
v_gene: TRBV7-9
CDR3aa: CGLARRDEQFF
CDR3nt: TGTGGACTAGCGCGAAGGGATGAGCAGTTCTTC

abundance: .
j_gene: TRBJ2-3
d_gene: .
v_gene: TRBV11-3
CDR3aa: CASSLGGDTDTQYF
CDR3nt: TGTGCCAGCAGCTTAGGCGGGGACACAGATACGCAGTATTTT

abundance: .
j_gene: TRBJ2-1
d_gene: .
v_gene: TRBV6-6
CDR3aa: CASSPDSNYNEQFF
CDR3nt: TGTGCCAGCAGTCCCGACTCGAACTACAATGAGCAGTTCTTC

abundance: .
j_gene: TRBJ1-2
d_gene: .
v_gene: TRBV10-3
CDR3aa: CAISYKRTAGGYTF
CDR3nt: TGTGCCATCAGTTATAAAAGGACCGCGGGTGGCTACACCTTC

abundance: .
j_gene: TRBJ2-2
d_gene: .
v_gene: TRBV10-2
CDR3aa: CASSEMGGNTGELFF
CDR3nt: TGCGCCAGCAGTGAAATGGGGGGAAACACCGGGGAGCTGTTTTTT

abundance: .
j_gene: TRBJ2-2
d_gene: TRBD2
v_gene: TRBV7-3
CDR3aa: CASSSSGRSTGELFF
CDR3nt: TGTGCCAGCAGCTCTAGCGGGAGAAGCACCGGGGAGCTGTTTTTT

abundance: .
j_gene: TRBJ2-1
d_gene: TRBD1
v_gene: TRBV7-9
CDR3aa: CASSLGQGQDEQFF
CDR3nt: TGTGCCAGCAGCTTAGGACAGGGGCAGGATGAGCAGTTCTTC

abundance: .
j_gene: TRBJ1-1
d_gene: .
v_gene: TRBV28
CDR3aa: CASSLIGGDTEAFF
CDR3nt: TGTGCCAGCAGTTTGATCGGGGGGGACACTGAAGCTTTCTTT

abundance: .
j_gene: TRBJ2-4
d_gene: .
v_gene: TRBV5-6
CDR3aa: CASSLGVVKNIQYF
CDR3nt: TGTGCCAGCAGCTTGGGCGTGGTCAAAAACATTCAGTACTTC

abundance: .
j_gene: TRBJ2-7
d_gene: .
v_gene: TRBV7-2
CDR3aa: CASSSGSWSLEQYF
CDR3nt: TGTGCCAGCAGCTCAGGCTCGTGGTCTTTAGAGCAGTACTTC

abundance: .
j_gene: TRBJ1-4
d_gene: TRBD1
v_gene: TRBV28
CDR3aa: CASSKEQGRWGEKLFF
CDR3nt: TGTGCCAGCAGTAAAGAACAGGGGCGATGGGGTGAAAAACTGTTTTTT

abundance: .
j_gene: TRBJ1-4
d_gene: TRBD1
v_gene: TRBV10-2
CDR3aa: CASRQGGEKLFF
CDR3nt: TGCGCCAGCAGGCAGGGGGGTGAAAAACTGTTTTTT

abundance: .
j_gene: TRBJ1-5
d_gene: TRBD1
v_gene: TRBV6-1
CDR3aa: CASSDLPGQGPTNQPQHF
CDR3nt: TGTGCCAGCAGTGATTTACCGGGACAGGGCCCAACGAATCAGCCCCAGCATTTT

abundance: .
j_gene: TRBJ2-2
d_gene: .
v_gene: TRBV28
CDR3aa: CASSPPRANTGELFF
CDR3nt: TGTGCCAGCAGCCCCCCCAGGGCAAACACCGGGGAGCTGTTTTTT

abundance: .
j_gene: TRBJ2-7
d_gene: TRBD1
v_gene: TRBV30
CDR3aa: CAWTTGTGIHEQYF
CDR3nt: TGTGCCTGGACAACCGGGACAGGGATACACGAGCAGTACTTC

abundance: .
j_gene: TRBJ2-2
d_gene: TRBD2
v_gene: TRBV4-3
CDR3aa: CASSQRLAGDLTTGELFF
CDR3nt: TGCGCCAGCAGCCAAAGGCTAGCGGGAGATCTGACCACCGGGGAGCTGTTTTTT

abundance: .
j_gene: TRBJ1-2
d_gene: .
v_gene: TRBV29-1
CDR3aa: CSAEPTAGNGYTF
CDR3nt: TGCAGCGCAGAACCGACCGCGGGTAATGGCTACACCTTC

abundance: .
j_gene: TRBJ1-2
d_gene: .
v_gene: TRBV6-6
CDR3aa: CASSYSSKPNYGYTF
CDR3nt: TGTGCCAGCAGTTACTCGAGTAAACCTAACTATGGCTACACCTTC

abundance: .
j_gene: TRBJ2-1
d_gene: .
v_gene: TRBV7-6
CDR3aa: CASSLDYSSYNEQFF
CDR3nt: TGTGCCAGCAGCTTAGACTATTCTAGCTACAATGAGCAGTTCTTC

abundance: .
j_gene: TRBJ2-7
d_gene: .
v_gene: TRBV6-5
CDR3aa: CASSYSFAGTYEQYF
CDR3nt: TGTGCCAGCAGTTACTCTTTTGCTGGCACCTACGAGCAGTACTTC

abundance: .
j_gene: TRBJ1-3
d_gene: .
v_gene: TRBV2
CDR3aa: CASTVYSGNTIYF
CDR3nt: TGTGCCAGCACTGTATACTCTGGAAACACCATATATTTT

abundance: .
j_gene: TRBJ2-5
d_gene: TRBD2
v_gene: TRBV27
CDR3aa: CASSALGTSVQETQYF
CDR3nt: TGTGCCAGCAGTGCTTTGGGGACTAGCGTTCAAGAGACCCAGTACTTC

abundance: .
j_gene: TRBJ1-5
d_gene: TRBD1
v_gene: TRBV27
CDR3aa: CASSFLPTGERNQPQHF
CDR3nt: TGTGCCAGCAGTTTTCTCCCGACAGGGGAGCGGAATCAGCCCCAGCATTTT

abundance: .
j_gene: TRBJ2-1
d_gene: TRBD2
v_gene: TRBV11-2
CDR3aa: CASSPGPSGRTMGEQFF
CDR3nt: TGTGCCAGCAGCCCGGGGCCTAGCGGGAGGACCATGGGCGAGCAGTTCTTC

abundance: .
j_gene: TRBJ2-7
d_gene: TRBD2
v_gene: TRBV9
CDR3aa: CASSGVGGGRTYEQYF
CDR3nt: TGTGCCAGCAGCGGAGTCGGGGGGGGGCGGACCTACGAGCAGTACTTC

abundance: .
j_gene: TRBJ2-7
d_gene: TRBD1
v_gene: TRBV28
CDR3aa: CASSLDRGEIEQYF
CDR3nt: TGTGCCAGCAGTTTAGACAGGGGAGAGATCGAGCAGTACTTC

abundance: .
j_gene: TRBJ2-7
d_gene: TRBD1
v_gene: TRBV30
CDR3aa: CAWSPGTGDYEQYF
CDR3nt: TGTGCCTGGAGTCCTGGGACAGGAGATTACGAGCAGTACTTC

abundance: .
j_gene: TRBJ1-2
d_gene: TRBD1
v_gene: TRBV5-1
CDR3aa: CASSFGGGRYGYTF
CDR3nt: TGCGCCAGCAGCTTTGGAGGGGGCCGCTATGGCTACACCTTC

abundance: .
j_gene: TRBJ2-7
d_gene: .
v_gene: TRBV5-6
CDR3aa: CASSWGTGTSEQYF
CDR3nt: TGTGCCAGCAGCTGGGGGACAGGGACTAGCGAGCAGTACTTC

abundance: .
j_gene: TRBJ1-5
d_gene: TRBD1
v_gene: TRBV19
CDR3aa: CASTRQGLGNQPQHF
CDR3nt: TGTGCCAGTACAAGACAGGGGTTGGGCAATCAGCCCCAGCATTTT

abundance: once
j_gene: TRBJ2-3
d_gene: .
v_gene: TRBV6-6
CDR3aa: CASSYSGGTDTQYF
CDR3nt: TGTGCCAGCAGTTACTCAGGGGGAACAGATACGCAGTATTTT

abundance: few
j_gene: TRBJ2-1
d_gene: TRBD2
v_gene: TRBV9
CDR3aa: CASSRSGASGEQFF
CDR3nt: TGTGCCAGCAGCCGAAGTGGGGCTAGCGGTGAGCAGTTCTTC

abundance: .
j_gene: TRBJ2-7
d_gene: TRBD2
v_gene: TRBV14
CDR3aa: CASSQAGLDEQYF
CDR3nt: TGTGCCAGCAGCCAAGCGGGACTAGACGAGCAGTACTTC

abundance: .
j_gene: TRBJ1-1
d_gene: .
v_gene: TRBV20-1
CDR3aa: CSASSAFF
CDR3nt: TGCAGTGCTAGTAGCGCTTTCTTT

abundance: .
j_gene: TRBJ2-1
d_gene: .
v_gene: TRBV18
CDR3aa: CASSLLDGTPNEQFF
CDR3nt: TGTGCCAGCTCACTACTAGATGGGACACCGAATGAGCAGTTCTTC

abundance: .
j_gene: TRBJ1-4
d_gene: .
v_gene: TRBV28
CDR3aa: CASSLAAATNEKLFF
CDR3nt: TGTGCCAGCAGTCTGGCGGCGGCAACTAATGAAAAACTGTTTTTT

abundance: .
j_gene: TRBJ2-3
d_gene: .
v_gene: TRBV5-4
CDR3aa: CASSRTLPGTDTQYF
CDR3nt: TGTGCCAGCAGCCGGACTCTACCTGGCACAGATACGCAGTATTTT

abundance: .
j_gene: TRBJ1-4
d_gene: TRBD1
v_gene: TRBV7-8
CDR3aa: CASSWTGGFEKLFF
CDR3nt: TGTGCCAGCAGCTGGACAGGGGGTTTTGAAAAACTGTTTTTT

abundance: .
j_gene: TRBJ2-3
d_gene: .
v_gene: TRBV11-1
CDR3aa: CASSRLTSTDTQYF
CDR3nt: TGTGCCAGCAGCCGACTCACTAGCACAGATACGCAGTATTTT

abundance: .
j_gene: TRBJ2-1
d_gene: TRBD2
v_gene: TRBV5-1
CDR3aa: CASSLAGTSGPYNEQFF
CDR3nt: TGCGCCAGCAGCTTGGCCGGTACTAGCGGGCCCTACAATGAGCAGTTCTTC

abundance: .
j_gene: TRBJ2-7
d_gene: TRBD2
v_gene: TRBV4-1
CDR3aa: CASSGSGRALDEQYF
CDR3nt: TGCGCCAGCAGCGGCAGCGGGAGGGCCCTCGACGAGCAGTACTTC